The 10 T cell receptor beta chains given below trace back to one sample, sequenced in a study of spatial heterogeneity in lung cancer (dated by TCRdb to about 2019). Summary of the overall study and its limitations: The tumor nonsynonymous mutation count correlated with the number of expanded alpha and beta TCRs within the tumor.

The meaning of the sample's time point label: sample taken at primary tumor resection. Libraries were constructed by 5' RACE. The instrument was a NextSeq 500. Through fastp at Q25 and MiXCR, TCRdb rebuilt clones from the public reads, retaining in-frame beta chains. Every distinct CDR3 protein forms one entry, paired with its most common genes and DNA. The sample has approximately 18,000 distinct CDR3 sequences on record, around 5.5% of them singletons. Of the sample, about 9.3% is held by the ten largest clones. These TCRs are of unknown antigen specificity. Specimen: lung tumor tissue, collected at surgery. The receptors were sampled from a female donor with early-stage non-small cell lung cancer.

This clonotype has ten or more counts. As an off-target read in a library built for alpha chains, this beta chain has a frequency of little significance. J is TRBJ1-5 and V is TRBV28; D uncertain. Per the germline V gene, CDR1 is MDHEN and CDR2 is SYDVKM. The V and J ends lost 3 bases and 6 bases respectively, with 6 bases between them. This CDR3 spans 12 amino acids. The CDR3 nucleotides read TGTGCCAGCAGTTTCCGAGGTCAGCCCCAGCATTTT. It is translated as CASSFRGQPQHF.

This clonotype was counted a few times. As the CDR3 is not closed by the conserved phenylalanine or tryptophan, this likely results from a read error. This beta chain is an off-target read within a library intended for alpha chains, so its frequency means little. J is TRBJ2-1 and V is TRBV7-9; weak D call: TRBD2 (6 bases). Germline lookup yields CDR1 SEHNR and CDR2 FQNEAQ (reference sequence). Trimming shortened V by 5 bases and J by 7 bases, and 24 bases separated the two germline ends. This CDR3 has 17 residues. The DNA of the CDR3 is TGTGCCAGCAGCCCCGGCGTGGGGACCACCGGGGGTAATGAGCAGTTCTCC. Translating gives CASSPGVGTTGGNEQFS.

This clonotype was counted many times. A library made for alpha chains picked up this beta chain off target, so its size means little. The chain links TRBV2 to TRBJ1-5, with a tentative D call TRBD1 (5 bases). Germline CDR1 is SNHLY and CDR2 is FYNNEI. Trimming left V 5 bases short and J 2 bases short, with 22 bases between. This CDR3 spans 18 amino acids. The CDR3 coding sequence is TGTGCCAGCAGTACCGACCCGGGACCAAGAACGGGCAATCAGCCCCAGCATTTT. It codes for CASSTDPGPRTGNQPQHF.

In its sample, this clonotype was seen many times. This beta chain was picked up by a library intended for alpha chains and is off target, so its count carries little meaning. The chain is built from TRBV9 and TRBJ2-1; 7 nucleotides align to TRBD2. J gave up 5 bases and V 4 bases, and 9 bases lay outside the gene matches. Germline V gene lookup returns CDR1 SGDLS and CDR2 YYNGEE. The CDR3 is made up of 15 amino acids. The CDR3 sequence is CASSKLANINNEQFF. The CDR3 DNA sequence: TGTGCCAGCAGCAAACTAGCGAATATAAACAATGAGCAGTTCTTC.

The table lists this clonotype with many counts. The library was built for alpha chains, so this beta chain is an off-target read and its size means little. The chain is built from TRBV7-9 and TRBJ2-1, with 11 bases matching TRBD2. CDR3 length: 16 amino acids. Germline V lookup: CDR1 SEHNR, CDR2 FQNEAQ (reference sequence). V gave up 3 bases and J gave up 8 bases; unmatched junction bases: 9. The CDR3 loop is CASSFISLAGADEQFF. Here the CDR3 DNA reads TGTGCCAGCAGCTTTATATCACTAGCGGGAGCCGATGAGCAGTTCTTC.

This clonotype was found many times. The library was prepared for alpha chains; this beta chain is a stray read, so its frequency means little. This sequence joins TRBV11-3 and TRBJ2-3; D call uncertain. With 5 bases removed from V and 6 bases from J, the gap between germline ends came to 12 bases. CDR1 and CDR2 from the germline V gene are SGHNT and YENEEA. This CDR3 has 13 residues. As DNA, the CDR3 is TGTGCCAGCAGCGAAGACTCCCGGGATACGCAGTATTTT. It encodes CASSEDSRDTQYF.

This clonotype was seen repeatedly, ten times or more. The library was prepared for alpha chains; this beta chain is a stray read, so its frequency means little. J is TRBJ2-5 and V is TRBV5-1, with D unclear. Per germline, CDR1 SGHRS and CDR2 YFSETQ. Trimming took off 4 bases at V and 4 bases at J, with 14 bases between the two ends. This CDR3 is built from 14 residues. As DNA, the CDR3 is TGCGCCAGCAGCCTCGGCTCCTCCCCAGAGACCCAGTACTTC. Protein product: CASSLGSSPETQYF. Complete variable domain (other parts from reference TRBV5-1 and TRBJ2-5): KAGVTQTPRYLIKTRGQQVTLSCSPISGHRSVSWYQQTPGQGLQFLFEYFSETQRNKGNFPGRFSGRQFSNSRSEMNVSTLELGDSALYLCASSLGSSPETQYFGPGTRLLVL.

This clonotype was found many times. This beta chain is a stray sequence in a library constructed for alpha chains; its clone size is not meaningful. The chain has TRBV29-1 and TRBJ2-5, with D possibly TRBD1 on 5 matching bases. The CDR3 is 13 residues long. Germline lookup yields CDR1 SQVTM and CDR2 ANQGSEA. With 6 bases removed from V and 7 bases from J, the gap between germline ends came to 18 bases. The CDR3 loop reads CSVALTQVGTQYF. CDR3 nucleotides: TGCAGCGTGGCCCTGACACAGGTCGGGACCCAGTACTTC.

This clonotype was counted ten times or more. Being off target in a library aimed at alpha chains, this beta chain has a size of little meaning. The chain employs TRBV7-3 and TRBJ1-1; D is uncertain. CDR1 is SGHTA and CDR2 is FQGTGA in the germline V gene. The germline V and J ends were trimmed by 5 bases and 0 bases, with 13 bases remaining between them. This CDR3 comprises 15 residues. CDR3 sequence (DNA): TGTGCCAGCAGCCCCGGCGGGTTTTTGAACACTGAAGCTTTCTTT. This gives the protein CASSPGGFLNTEAFF.

Of note for this clonotype: The junction and the germline gene differ at one end; a read error may be behind it. Being off target in a library aimed at alpha chains, this beta chain has a size of little meaning. The rearrangement links TRBV7-7 to TRBJ1-4, with no clear D. The CDR3 length is 15 residues. Germline V lookup: CDR1 SSHAT, CDR2 FNYEAQ (reference sequence). This CDR3 reads CASSLGPRRGEKLFF. CDR3 DNA sequence: TGTGCTAGCAGCTTAGGGCCGAGGCGGGGTGAAAAACTGTTTTTT. Based on the CDR3 plus reference TRBV7-7 and TRBJ1-4, the full variable domain is GAGVSQSPRYKVTKRGQDVTLRCDPISSHATLYWYQQALGQGPEFLTYFNYEAQPDKSGLPSDRFSAERPEGSISTLTIQRTEQRDSAMYRCASSLGPRRGEKLFFGSGTQLSVL.